The T cell receptor beta chain described here comes from a study of T cell responses to AZD1222 COVID-19 vaccine. Points from the study as a whole: Baseline serostatus was positive in only a handful of AZD1222 recipients. The sample set comprised mostly white British donors with more females, and clonal diversity was possibly underestimated. The study found Spike-specific TCR breadth and depth rose after two AZD1222 doses.

This CDR3 spans 13 amino acids. Germline loops: CDR1 MGHRA, CDR2 YSYEKL. Trimming cost V 4 bases and J 6 bases; bases outside gene matches: 6. Sequencing was performed with immunoSEQ multiplex PCR; in TCRdb, only in-frame clones are kept and a portion is missing. The sample has around 71,000 clones; nearly 85% are singletons. To note about this clone: The antigen is unknown.

This specimen was peripheral blood, taken on day 0 of AZD1222 vaccination. V usage is TRBV4-1 and J usage is TRBJ2-7, with TRBD1 matching 7 bases. The receptor was derived from an adult in good health. This chain's CDR3 is CASSLSWTGEQYF. In DNA form, the CDR3 reads TGCGCCAGCAGCCTATCCTGGACAGGCGAGCAGTACTTC.